A selection of T cell receptor beta chains follows, all from one sample in a study of blood T cells in healthy people across ages. TCRdb used MiXCR to reprocess the 5' RACE reads, holding one entry per CDR3 protein. Here the sample spans fewer than 650,000 distinct CDR3 sequences, over 25% being singletons. The same sample was also studied in work on T cells of mothers and their children.

The sequencing input was blood. These TCRs come from a boy aged 2 to 10 in good health. CDR3s include the opening cysteine and the closing phenylalanine or tryptophan. A D gene is named only where the DNA matches it firmly. Only some rows state a clone size, as once, few, many or a class for expanded clones.

13 | few | TRBJ2-4 | . | TRBV6-1 | CASSEVQKNIQYF | TGTGCCAGCAGTGAGGTCCAGAAAAACATTCAGTACTTC
13 | . | TRBJ1-3 | . | TRBV29-1 | CSAQASSGNTIYF | TGCAGCGCCCAGGCGTCCTCTGGAAACACCATATATTTT
14 | . | TRBJ2-2 | TRBD2 | TRBV7-8 | CASSLAGGLLELFF | TGTGCCAGCAGCCTAGCGGGGGGGCTTTTGGAGCTGTTTTTT
14 | few | TRBJ2-1 | TRBD2 | TRBV30 | CAWTVLAGYNEQFF | TGTGCCTGGACGGTACTAGCGGGCTACAATGAGCAGTTCTTC
13 | few | TRBJ2-5 | . | TRBV6-2/TRBV6-3 | CASRHQGQETQYF | TGTGCCAGCAGACATCAGGGGCAAGAGACCCAGTACTTC
13 | few | TRBJ2-7 | . | TRBV20-1 | CSARQGGDYEQYF | TGCAGTGCTAGACAGGGGGGGGACTACGAGCAGTACTTC
10 | few | TRBJ2-1 | . | TRBV20-1 | CSAYDNEQFF | TGCAGTGCCTACGACAATGAGCAGTTCTTC
13 | . | TRBJ2-5 | . | TRBV5-1 | CASSLWTVETQYF | TGCGCCAGCAGCTTGTGGACAGTTGAGACCCAGTACTTC
15 | few | TRBJ2-3 | . | TRBV15 | CATSREVVEGDTQYF | TGTGCCACCAGCAGAGAAGTCGTGGAAGGAGATACGCAGTATTTT
12 | . | TRBJ1-1 | . | TRBV12-3/TRBV12-4 | CASIRGGTEAFF | TGTGCCAGCATAAGGGGTGGAACTGAAGCTTTCTTT
15 | few | TRBJ2-5 | TRBD2 | TRBV6-1 | CASSGLGVAGLEQYF | TGTGCCAGCAGTGGACTGGGGGTAGCGGGCCTTGAGCAGTACTTC
17 | few | TRBJ2-1 | TRBD1 | TRBV29-1 | CSVEGTGASSLYNEQFF | TGCAGCGTTGAGGGGACAGGGGCCAGCTCTCTCTACAATGAGCAGTTCTTC
12 | few | TRBJ1-2 | TRBD1 | TRBV29-1 | CSVVDRANRYTF | TGCAGCGTTGTAGACAGGGCAAACCGGTACACCTTC
13 | few | TRBJ2-7 | . | TRBV20-1 | CSAGPGTEYEQYF | TGCAGTGCCGGACCCGGGACGGAATACGAGCAGTACTTC
17 | . | TRBJ2-6 | . | TRBV30 | CAWSLGNPYSGANVLTF | TGTGCCTGGAGTCTCGGGAACCCCTACTCTGGGGCCAACGTCCTGACTTTC
15 | few | TRBJ2-2 | TRBD1 | TRBV12-3/TRBV12-4 | CASSPWDRDNGELFF | TGTGCCAGCAGTCCCTGGGACAGGGATAACGGGGAGCTGTTTTTT
15 | few | TRBJ1-4 | . | TRBV4-3 | CASSQEGGYDEKLFF | TGCGCCAGCAGCCAAGAAGGAGGGTACGATGAAAAACTGTTTTTT
13 | few | TRBJ2-1 | . | TRBV30 | CAWSVRVYNEQFF | TGTGCCTGGAGTGTACGTGTGTACAATGAGCAGTTCTTC
11 | once | TRBJ2-3 | . | TRBV10-3 | CATGHTDTQYF | TGTGCCACGGGACACACAGATACGCAGTATTTT
15 | once | TRBJ2-7 | TRBD2 | TRBV29-1 | CSVAGVGLANYEQYF | TGCAGCGTGGCGGGCGTCGGACTAGCGAACTACGAGCAGTACTTC
15 | . | TRBJ2-1 | TRBD1 | TRBV19 | CASSMATGGGREQFF | TGTGCCAGTAGTATGGCGACAGGGGGGGGACGGGAGCAGTTCTTC
21 | few | TRBJ2-7 | TRBD1 | TRBV7-3 | CASSPQGPGQGRSPRVSEQYF | TGTGCCAGCAGCCCTCAAGGCCCGGGACAGGGAAGGTCCCCTAGGGTATCGGAGCAGTACTTC
13 | . | TRBJ1-4 | . | TRBV7-8 | CASSLGAAEKLFF | TGTGCCAGCAGCTTAGGCGCGGCAGAAAAACTGTTTTTT
16 | . | TRBJ1-2 | TRBD1 | TRBV7-2 | CASSEPGQGFAYGYTF | TGTGCCAGCAGCGAACCGGGACAGGGGTTCGCCTATGGCTACACCTTC
12 | . | TRBJ2-3 | . | TRBV12-3/TRBV12-4 | CASSLAAGTQYF | TGTGCCAGCAGTTTGGCCGCAGGTACGCAGTATTTT
11 | . | TRBJ2-3 | . | TRBV20-1 | CSASPGHTQYF | TGCAGTGCTAGCCCGGGACACACGCAGTATTTT
13 | . | TRBJ1-2 | . | TRBV6-1 | CASSVYSNYGYTF | TGTGCCAGCAGTGTATACAGTAACTATGGCTACACCTTC
15 | few | TRBJ1-5 | . | TRBV27 | CASSLVGRSNQPQHF | TGTGCCAGCAGTTTAGTGGGGAGGAGTAATCAGCCCCAGCATTTT
16 | many | TRBJ2-5 | TRBD2 | TRBV7-2 | CASSSQVSGLQETQYF | TGTGCCAGCAGCTCCCAGGTTAGCGGGCTTCAAGAGACCCAGTACTTC
12 | few | TRBJ2-7 | . | TRBV2 | CASSARGHEQYF | TGTGCCAGCAGTGCCCGCGGACACGAGCAGTACTTC
15 | . | TRBJ2-1 | TRBD2 | TRBV11-2 | CASSRGGAGANEQFF | TGTGCCAGCAGCCGGGGGGGAGCGGGAGCCAATGAGCAGTTCTTC
14 | . | TRBJ1-1 | . | TRBV5-1 | CASSFAGYAYEAFF | TGCGCCAGCAGCTTCGCAGGGTACGCTTATGAAGCTTTCTTT
15 | few | TRBJ2-5 | . | TRBV27 | CASTNTFAKQETQYF | TGTGCCAGCACCAACACCTTTGCAAAACAAGAGACCCAGTACTTC
13 | many | TRBJ1-1 | . | TRBV6-5 | CASSYSGGTEAFF | TGTGCCAGCAGTTACTCAGGGGGGACTGAAGCTTTCTTT
11 | few | TRBJ2-1 | . | TRBV9 | CASSISREQFF | TGTGCCAGCAGCATCTCTCGAGAGCAGTTCTTC
12 | few | TRBJ2-1 | . | TRBV7-2 | CASSWTTEQQFF | TGTGCCAGCAGCTGGACTACCGAACAGCAGTTCTTC
14 | . | TRBJ2-3 | TRBD1 | TRBV5-5 | CASSQGTAKDTQYF | TGTGCCAGCAGCCAAGGGACAGCTAAAGATACGCAGTATTTT
14 | many | TRBJ2-5 | TRBD1 | TRBV27 | CASSPMTGQETQYF | TGTGCCAGCAGTCCTATGACAGGGCAAGAGACCCAGTACTTC
16 | few | TRBJ2-7 | TRBD1 | TRBV4-2 | CASSQKGQSNFYEQYF | TGTGCCAGCAGCCAAAAGGGACAGTCTAACTTCTACGAGCAGTACTTC
19 | . | TRBJ2-4 | . | TRBV3-1 | CASSPAAGPSGQAKNIQYF | TGTGCCAGCAGCCCTGCCGCGGGTCCCTCTGGACAGGCCAAAAACATTCAGTACTTC
15 | . | TRBJ2-1 | TRBD2 | TRBV20-1 | CSAGLLAGGFNEQFF | TGCAGTGCTGGGTTGCTAGCGGGAGGATTCAATGAGCAGTTCTTC
11 | many | TRBJ2-1 | . | TRBV7-9 | CASSQADEQFF | TGTGCCAGCAGCCAGGCCGATGAGCAGTTCTTC
15 | . | TRBJ2-2 | TRBD2 | TRBV5-1 | CASSPPSGNTGELFF | TGCGCCAGCAGCCCTCCTAGCGGGAACACCGGGGAGCTGTTTTTT
8 | . | TRBJ1-3 | . | TRBV12-3/TRBV12-4 | CATSQGGF | TGTGCCACATCACAGGGAGGCTTT
13 | few | TRBJ1-2 | . | TRBV3-1 | CASSQGNSYGYTF | TGTGCCAGCAGCCAAGGGAATTCCTATGGCTACACCTTC
17 | . | TRBJ2-1 | TRBD2 | TRBV3-1 | CASSQITSGNGVNEQFF | TGTGCCAGCAGCCAGATAACTAGCGGGAATGGGGTAAATGAGCAGTTCTTC
14 | many | TRBJ1-2 | TRBD1 | TRBV7-9 | CASSRAGGGYGYTF | TGTGCCAGCAGCCGAGCAGGGGGCGGCTATGGCTACACCTTC
12 | . | TRBJ2-5 | TRBD1 | TRBV20-1 | CSASGTAETQYF | TGCAGTGCTTCCGGGACAGCTGAGACCCAGTACTTC
16 | . | TRBJ2-3 | TRBD2 | TRBV5-5 | CASSPGSGSGTDTQYF | TGTGCCAGCAGCCCTGGTAGCGGGAGTGGAACAGATACGCAGTATTTT
14 | . | TRBJ1-1 | . | TRBV7-2 | CASSSSAMNTEAFF | TGTGCCAGCAGCTCGAGTGCCATGAACACTGAAGCTTTCTTT
12 | . | TRBJ1-2 | . | TRBV3-1 | CASSQGTIGYTF | TGTGCCAGCAGCCAGGGGACCATTGGCTACACCTTC
17 | . | TRBJ2-1 | TRBD2 | TRBV6-7 | CASSYFRTRGSYNEQFF | TGTGCCAGCAGTTACTTTCGGACTAGAGGCTCCTACAATGAGCAGTTCTTC
17 | . | TRBJ2-5 | TRBD2 | TRBV13 | CASSLVTSGSIQETQYF | TGTGCCAGCAGCTTAGTGACTAGCGGGAGTATCCAAGAGACCCAGTACTTC
15 | few | TRBJ2-7 | . | TRBV5-5 | CASSLAKTTSYEQYF | TGTGCCAGCAGCTTGGCCAAGACTACCTCCTACGAGCAGTACTTC
13 | many | TRBJ2-5 | TRBD1 | TRBV7-3 | CASSRTGEETQYF | TGTGCCAGCAGCCGGACAGGGGAAGAGACCCAGTACTTC
13 | . | TRBJ2-7 | . | TRBV10-3 | CAIRPTGTYEQYF | TGTGCCATCAGGCCGACAGGAACCTACGAGCAGTACTTC
13 | . | TRBJ2-1 | . | TRBV9 | CASSVRIYNEQFF | TGTGCCAGCAGCGTGAGGATTTACAATGAGCAGTTCTTC